These 2 T cell receptor beta chains originate from one sample sequenced in a study of T cells in Graves' hyperthyroidism and ophthalmopathy. Amplified regions were TCR beta CDR3 sequences from RNA transcripts. TCR CDR3 regions were first amplified by RT-PCR with HTBI primers. TCRdb itself ran the multiplex PCR reads through MiXCR, one entry per CDR3 protein. The sample records hundreds of thousands of distinct CDR3 sequences, about 14% being singletons. Sequenced material: blood. Source of these receptors: a woman between 18 and 29 years old with Graves' hyperthyroidism.

Concerning this clonotype: This clone may be a read error of a much larger clone one base away. The chain links TRBV5-1 to TRBJ2-7; D is unresolved. CDR1 and CDR2 from the germline V gene are SGHRS and YFSETQ. CDR3 length: 12 amino acids. V was trimmed by 4 bases and J by 7 bases, leaving 12 bases between them. CDR3 coding DNA: TGCGCCAGCAGCGTCTCGATCAATGAGCAGTACTTC. It encodes CASSVSINEQYF.

This clonotype was observed a handful of times. The CDR3 nucleotides are TGTGCCAGCAGCCTAGGGACGGTGAGCACAGATACGCAGTATTTT. It specifies CASSLGTVSTDTQYF. The rearrangement uses TRBV7-6 and TRBJ2-3; tentatively, D is TRBD1 or TRBD2 (5 bases each). Trimming took 5 bases from V and 0 from J, leaving 12 bases between them. The CDR3 contains 15 residues. The germline V gene encodes CDR1 SGHVS and CDR2 FNYEAQ.